These T cell receptor beta chains were read from a single sample in a study of cytomegalovirus exposure and HLA in healthy donors. The assay was immunoSEQ multiplex PCR, and TCRdb's table has in-frame clones only and misses some. The sample consists of around 220,000 clones, approximately 83% of them appearing once. Material: PBMCs. The receptors come from a woman in her twenties or thirties in good health and CMV-seropositive. CDR3s include the opening cysteine and the closing phenylalanine or tryptophan. D genes are given only for firm matches. Size is omitted from some rows. Given values are once, few, many or a class for expanded clones.

d_call: TRBD2; clone_size: .; j_call: TRBJ2-7; v_call: TRBV5-4; cdr3_nt: TGTGCCAGCAGCGAACGGACTAGCGGGAGCGGCGAGCAGTACTTC; cdr3_aa: CASSERTSGSGEQYF
d_call: TRBD2; clone_size: .; j_call: TRBJ2-1; v_call: TRBV27; cdr3_nt: TGTGCCAGCAGTTTACGTCTAGCGGGCGGGAATGAGCAGTTCTTC; cdr3_aa: CASSLRLAGGNEQFF
d_call: .; clone_size: .; j_call: TRBJ2-7; v_call: TRBV7-7; cdr3_nt: TGTGCTAGCAGCTTAACGGGTACATATCCCCAGTACTTC; cdr3_aa: CASSLTGTYPQYF
d_call: .; clone_size: .; j_call: TRBJ1-3; v_call: TRBV6-5; cdr3_nt: TGTGCCAGCAGTTACTCGATGGACAGCAATGGAAACACCATATATTTT; cdr3_aa: CASSYSMDSNGNTIYF
d_call: TRBD1; clone_size: .; j_call: TRBJ1-2; v_call: TRBV9; cdr3_nt: TGTGCCAGCAGCAGAGGGGGACAGGGTATTCATGGCTACACCTTC; cdr3_aa: CASSRGGQGIHGYTF
d_call: .; clone_size: .; j_call: TRBJ2-1; v_call: TRBV11-1; cdr3_nt: TGTGCCAGCAGATTAGCGTTGGAGCAGTTCTTC; cdr3_aa: CASRLALEQFF
d_call: .; clone_size: .; j_call: TRBJ2-3; v_call: TRBV30; cdr3_nt: TGTGCCTGGAGTACCGGACGAAGTACAGATACGCAGTATTTT; cdr3_aa: CAWSTGRSTDTQYF
d_call: TRBD2; clone_size: .; j_call: TRBJ2-7; v_call: TRBV11-1; cdr3_nt: TGTGCCAGCAGCGTTTCCGGGCGGGAGACCTACGAGCAGTACTTC; cdr3_aa: CASSVSGRETYEQYF
d_call: TRBD2; clone_size: .; j_call: TRBJ2-1; v_call: TRBV5-1; cdr3_nt: TGCGCCAGCAATTCCCGGGACTATAACAATGAGCAGTTCTTC; cdr3_aa: CASNSRDYNNEQFF
d_call: TRBD1; clone_size: .; j_call: TRBJ1-2; v_call: TRBV5-6; cdr3_nt: TGTGCCAGCAGCGGGACGGACAGGAGCTATGGCTACACCTTC; cdr3_aa: CASSGTDRSYGYTF
d_call: TRBD1; clone_size: .; j_call: TRBJ2-3; v_call: TRBV10-3; cdr3_nt: TGTGCCATCAGTGAGCCGACAGGGGGTAAAGATACGCAGTATTTT; cdr3_aa: CAISEPTGGKDTQYF
d_call: TRBD1; clone_size: .; j_call: TRBJ1-2; v_call: TRBV7-9; cdr3_nt: TGTGCCAGCAGCCCCACGGGACAGGCAGTCTATGGCTACACCTTC; cdr3_aa: CASSPTGQAVYGYTF
d_call: .; clone_size: .; j_call: TRBJ1-4; v_call: TRBV27; cdr3_nt: TGTGCCAGCAGTTTAATGATGAGTGCAACTAATGAAAAACTGTTTTTT; cdr3_aa: CASSLMMSATNEKLFF
d_call: .; clone_size: .; j_call: TRBJ1-3; v_call: TRBV30; cdr3_nt: TGTGCCTGGAGTGCCATAGGAAACACCATATATTTT; cdr3_aa: CAWSAIGNTIYF
d_call: .; clone_size: .; j_call: TRBJ2-1; v_call: TRBV6-1; cdr3_nt: TGTGCCAGCAGTGACTCACTGACTGTCCCTAATGAGCAGTTCTTC; cdr3_aa: CASSDSLTVPNEQFF
d_call: .; clone_size: few; j_call: TRBJ1-5; v_call: TRBV7-3; cdr3_nt: TGTGCCAGCAGCTTTTATAGCAATCAGCCCCAGCATTTT; cdr3_aa: CASSFYSNQPQHF
d_call: TRBD1; clone_size: .; j_call: TRBJ2-5; v_call: TRBV27; cdr3_nt: TGTGCCAGCAGTTTCGACAGGGGCGAGACCCAGTACTTC; cdr3_aa: CASSFDRGETQYF
d_call: .; clone_size: .; j_call: TRBJ1-2; v_call: TRBV7-9; cdr3_nt: TGTGCCAGCAGCTTAAGCGCAGGGCATAATGGCTACACCTTC; cdr3_aa: CASSLSAGHNGYTF
d_call: .; clone_size: .; j_call: TRBJ1-2; v_call: TRBV6-5; cdr3_nt: TGTGCCAGCAGCCGGAGAAGGAACTATGGCTACACCTTC; cdr3_aa: CASSRRRNYGYTF
d_call: TRBD2; clone_size: .; j_call: TRBJ2-1; v_call: TRBV5-4; cdr3_nt: TGTGCCAGCAGCGCGCTTGTCGGGACTAGCGTCTACAATGAGCAGTTCTTC; cdr3_aa: CASSALVGTSVYNEQFF
d_call: TRBD1; clone_size: .; j_call: TRBJ1-2; v_call: TRBV7-2; cdr3_nt: TGTGCCAGCAGCCCAGGTGGACAGGGTGGCTATGGCTACACCTTC; cdr3_aa: CASSPGGQGGYGYTF
d_call: .; clone_size: .; j_call: TRBJ1-2; v_call: TRBV11-3; cdr3_nt: TGTGCCAGCAGCTTAGGTTCGACCAGGGACGGCTACACCTTC; cdr3_aa: CASSLGSTRDGYTF
d_call: .; clone_size: .; j_call: TRBJ2-4; v_call: TRBV29-1; cdr3_nt: TGCAGCGTTGAAGGGGTCGGGAACATTCAGTACTTC; cdr3_aa: CSVEGVGNIQYF
d_call: .; clone_size: once; j_call: TRBJ2-7; v_call: TRBV30; cdr3_nt: TGTGCCTGGGGGCCGCCGGACAGAGCCTACGAGCAGTACTTC; cdr3_aa: CAWGPPDRAYEQYF
d_call: .; clone_size: .; j_call: TRBJ1-4; v_call: TRBV28; cdr3_nt: TGTGCCAGCAGTCCAAATCCCGGGGCTGCTAATGAAAAACTGTTTTTT; cdr3_aa: CASSPNPGAANEKLFF
d_call: .; clone_size: once; j_call: TRBJ1-2; v_call: TRBV10-3; cdr3_nt: TGTGCCATCAGTGAGGGGGGGAATGGCTACACCTTC; cdr3_aa: CAISEGGNGYTF
d_call: .; clone_size: .; j_call: TRBJ2-1; v_call: TRBV25-1; cdr3_nt: TGTGCCAGCAGGTTAGGGGGGAACGATGAGCAGTTCTTC; cdr3_aa: CASRLGGNDEQFF